This T cell receptor (beta chain) was identified during a study of cytomegalovirus exposure and HLA in healthy donors. Study-wide findings and caveats: HLA-A and HLA-B allele assignments for most subjects were reportedly predicted accurately using TCR beta sequences. Further analysis, carried out later, found HLA-associated TCR beta chains more clonally expanded than equally common other chains. A prior analysis recorded that most TCR beta V segments were productive about 87% or about 30% of the time. Most CMV-associated TCR beta chains were later found to appear HLA-restricted.

For this clone: The antigen remains unidentified.

CDR3 size: 14 residues. The V end was cut by 3 bases, the J end by 0 bases, with 8 bases between. The germline gives CDR1 MNHNY, CDR2 SVGAGI (reference sequence). The study ran its PCR with 60 Vbeta and 13 Jbeta primers. The table came from immunoSEQ multiplex PCR; TCRdb's copy has only in-frame clones and leaves some out. The sample yields approximately 170,000 clones, roughly 84% seen once. The gene calls are TRBV6-6 and TRBJ1-2, with D perhaps matching TRBD1 (5 bases). This clonotype originated in a boy between 2 and 10 years old in good health and CMV-seronegative. The sequencing input was PBMCs. The CDR3 DNA reads as TGTGCCAGCAGTTATACAGGACCTAACTATGGCTACACCTTC. Encoded protein: CASSYTGPNYGYTF.